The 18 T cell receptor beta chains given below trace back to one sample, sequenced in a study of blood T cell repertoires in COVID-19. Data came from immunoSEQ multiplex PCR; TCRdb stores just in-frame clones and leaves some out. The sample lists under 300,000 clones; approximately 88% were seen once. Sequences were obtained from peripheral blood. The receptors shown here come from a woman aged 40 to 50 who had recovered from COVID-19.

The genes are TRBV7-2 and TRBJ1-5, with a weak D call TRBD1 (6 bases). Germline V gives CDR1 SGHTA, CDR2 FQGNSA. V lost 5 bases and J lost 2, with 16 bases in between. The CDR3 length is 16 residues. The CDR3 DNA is TGTGCCAGCAGCCCACGAACAGGGTTGGGCAATCAGCCCCAGCATTTT. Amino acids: CASSPRTGLGNQPQHF. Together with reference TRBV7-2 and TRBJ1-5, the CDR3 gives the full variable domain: GAGVSQSPSNKVTEKGKDVELRCDPISGHTALYWYRQSLGQGLEFLIYFQGNSAPDKSGLPSDRFSAERTGGSVSTLTIQRTQQEDSAVYLCASSPRTGLGNQPQHFGDGTRLSIL.

The CDR3 nucleotides read TGTGCCAGTAGTCCCCAACCCGGGACTAGCGGGAGGTACGAGCAGTACTTC. This encodes CASSPQPGTSGRYEQYF. The rearrangement uses TRBV19 and TRBJ2-7, with 15 bases fitting TRBD2. Germline V gene data show CDR1 as LNHDA and CDR2 as SQIVND (reference sequence). V gave up 5 bases and J gave up 4 bases; unmatched junction bases: 9. The CDR3 runs to 17 residues.

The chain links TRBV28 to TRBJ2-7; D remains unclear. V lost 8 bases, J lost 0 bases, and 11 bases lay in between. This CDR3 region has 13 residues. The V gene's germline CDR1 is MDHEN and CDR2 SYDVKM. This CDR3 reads CASRRPGSYEQYF. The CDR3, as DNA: TGTGCCAGCCGCCGCCCGGGCTCCTACGAGCAGTACTTC.

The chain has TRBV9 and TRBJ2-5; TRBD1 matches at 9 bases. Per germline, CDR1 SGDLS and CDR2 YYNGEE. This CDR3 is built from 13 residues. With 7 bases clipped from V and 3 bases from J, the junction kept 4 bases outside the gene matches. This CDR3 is CASGTGRKETQYF. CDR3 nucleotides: TGTGCCAGCGGGACAGGGAGGAAAGAGACCCAGTACTTC.

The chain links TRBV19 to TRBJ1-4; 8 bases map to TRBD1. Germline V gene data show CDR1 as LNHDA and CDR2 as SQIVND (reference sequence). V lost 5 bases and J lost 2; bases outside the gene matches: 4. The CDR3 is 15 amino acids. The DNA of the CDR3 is TGTGCCAGTAGTGGACAGGGCGGGACTAATGAAAAACTGTTTTTT. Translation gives CASSGQGGTNEKLFF.

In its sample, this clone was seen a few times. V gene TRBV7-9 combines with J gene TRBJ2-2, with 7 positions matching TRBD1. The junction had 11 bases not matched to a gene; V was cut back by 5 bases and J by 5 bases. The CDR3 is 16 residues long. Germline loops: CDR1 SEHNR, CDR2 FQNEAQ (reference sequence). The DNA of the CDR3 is TGTGCCAGCAGCCCCCTCGGCAGGGGGAGTACCGGGGAGCTGTTTTTT. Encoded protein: CASSPLGRGSTGELFF.

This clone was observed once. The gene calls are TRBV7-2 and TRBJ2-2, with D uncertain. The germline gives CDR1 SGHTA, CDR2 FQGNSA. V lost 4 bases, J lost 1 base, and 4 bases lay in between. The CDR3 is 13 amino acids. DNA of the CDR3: TGTGCCAGCAGCTCGGGGAACACCGGGGAGCTGTTTTTT. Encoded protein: CASSSGNTGELFF.

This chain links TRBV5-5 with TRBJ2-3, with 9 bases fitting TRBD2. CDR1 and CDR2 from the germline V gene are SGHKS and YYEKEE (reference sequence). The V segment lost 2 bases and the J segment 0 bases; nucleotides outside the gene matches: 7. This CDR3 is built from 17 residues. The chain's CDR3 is CASSFSGSLGSTDTQYF. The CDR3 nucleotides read TGTGCCAGCAGCTTTAGCGGGAGTCTCGGGAGCACAGATACGCAGTATTTT.

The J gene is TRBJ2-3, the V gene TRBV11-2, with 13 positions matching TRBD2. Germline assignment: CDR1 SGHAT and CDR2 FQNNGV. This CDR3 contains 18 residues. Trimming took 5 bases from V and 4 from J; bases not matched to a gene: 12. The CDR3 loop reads CASSPTSGRLLGPDTQYF. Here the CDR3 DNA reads TGTGCCAGCAGCCCGACTAGCGGGAGGCTATTGGGGCCAGATACGCAGTATTTT.

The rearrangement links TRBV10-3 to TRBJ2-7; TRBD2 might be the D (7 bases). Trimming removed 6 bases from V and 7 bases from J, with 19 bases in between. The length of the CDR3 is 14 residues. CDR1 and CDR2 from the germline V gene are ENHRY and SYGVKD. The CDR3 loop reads CAISRDTRAGEQYF. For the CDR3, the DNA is TGTGCCATCAGCCGGGACACCAGAGCGGGGGAGCAGTACTTC.

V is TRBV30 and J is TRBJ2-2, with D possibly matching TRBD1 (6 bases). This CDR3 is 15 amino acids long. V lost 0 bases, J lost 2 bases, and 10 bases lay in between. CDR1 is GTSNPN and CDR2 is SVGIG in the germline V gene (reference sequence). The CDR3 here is CAWSVGAVNTGELFF. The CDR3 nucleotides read TGTGCCTGGAGTGTGGGGGCAGTTAACACCGGGGAGCTGTTTTTT. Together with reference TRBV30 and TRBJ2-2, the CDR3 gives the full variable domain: SQTIHQWPATLVQPVGSPLSLECTVEGTSNPNLYWYRQAAGRGLQLLFYSVGIGQISSEVPQNLSASRPQDRQFILSSKKLLLSDSGFYLCAWSVGAVNTGELFFGEGSRLTVL.

The DNA of the CDR3 is TGTGCCACCGAGAGCGGGAGTTCAGATACGCAGTATTTT. It specifies CATESGSSDTQYF. The chain recombines TRBV24-1 with TRBJ2-3, with 8 bases matching TRBD2. V trimming: 9 bases; J trimming: 4 bases; junction bases outside the gene matches: 5. The length of the CDR3 is 13 residues. The germline gives CDR1 KGHDR, CDR2 SFDVKD.

The CDR3 reads CASQWSGTSGSGEQYF. CDR3 bases: TGTGCCAGCCAATGGTCCGGGACTAGCGGGAGTGGCGAGCAGTACTTC. The V call is TRBV19, the J call TRBJ2-7; 14 nucleotides agree with TRBD2. V lost 9 bases, J lost 6 bases, and 13 bases stayed unmatched. CDR1 is LNHDA, CDR2 SQIVND, per germline (reference sequence). The CDR3 consists of 16 residues.

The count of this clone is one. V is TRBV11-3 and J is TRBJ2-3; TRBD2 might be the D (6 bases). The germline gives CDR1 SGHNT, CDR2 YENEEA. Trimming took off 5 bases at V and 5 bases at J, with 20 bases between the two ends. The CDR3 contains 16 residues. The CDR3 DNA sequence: TGTGCCAGCAGCCCGGGGACTGGGTGGTTTGAAGATACGCAGTATTTT. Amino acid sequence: CASSPGTGWFEDTQYF.

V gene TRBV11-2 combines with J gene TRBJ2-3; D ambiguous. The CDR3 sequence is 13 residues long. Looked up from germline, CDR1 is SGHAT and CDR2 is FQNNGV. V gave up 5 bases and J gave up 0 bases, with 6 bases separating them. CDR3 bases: TGTGCCAGCAGCCCTGAGAGCACAGATACGCAGTATTTT. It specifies CASSPESTDTQYF.

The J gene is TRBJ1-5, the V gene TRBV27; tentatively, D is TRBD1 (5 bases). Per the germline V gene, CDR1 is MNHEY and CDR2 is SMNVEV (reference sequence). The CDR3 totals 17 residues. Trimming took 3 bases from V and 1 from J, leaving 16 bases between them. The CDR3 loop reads CASSFIAGAGSNQPQHF. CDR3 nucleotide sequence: TGTGCCAGCAGTTTTATAGCCGGGGCGGGGAGCAATCAGCCCCAGCATTTT.

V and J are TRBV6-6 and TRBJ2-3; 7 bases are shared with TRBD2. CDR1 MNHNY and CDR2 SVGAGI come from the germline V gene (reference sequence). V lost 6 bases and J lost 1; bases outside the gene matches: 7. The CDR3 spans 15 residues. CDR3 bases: TGTGCCAGCAGCGCGCTAGCGGAGGGCACAGATACGCAGTATTTT. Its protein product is CASSALAEGTDTQYF.

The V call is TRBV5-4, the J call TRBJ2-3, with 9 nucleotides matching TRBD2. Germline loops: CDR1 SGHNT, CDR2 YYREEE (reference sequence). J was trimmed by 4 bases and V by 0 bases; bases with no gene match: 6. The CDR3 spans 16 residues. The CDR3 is CASSLGLAGMPDTQYF. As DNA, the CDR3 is TGTGCCAGCAGCTTGGGGCTAGCGGGAATGCCAGATACGCAGTATTTT.